This entry lists 26 T cell receptor beta chains sequenced from one sample in a study of Graves' ophthalmopathy and Graves' hyperthyroidism. RNA transcripts were the template, and TCR beta CDR3 regions were amplified from them. HTBI primers primed a first-round RT-PCR, and a second-round multiplex PCR followed. Via MiXCR, TCRdb re-called the multiplex PCR reads, giving one row per CDR3 protein. The profile shows about 39,000 distinct CDR3 sequences, roughly 49% of them singletons. The sample taken for sequencing was peripheral blood. These receptors all stem from an adult woman with stable Graves' hyperthyroidism.

This clonotype showed up many times. V usage is TRBV7-6 and J usage is TRBJ2-2, with TRBD1 as a possible D gene (5 bases). Germline CDR1 and CDR2: SGHVS and FNYEAQ. The CDR3 runs to 17 residues. The V gene lost 2 bases and the J gene lost 3 bases, with 16 bases spanning the gap. Written as DNA, the CDR3 is TGTGCCAGCAGCTTAAGGGGCCCCGACAGCTACACCGGGGAGCTGTTTTTT. Its protein is CASSLRGPDSYTGELFF.

This clonotype was detected many times. The chain has TRBV3-1 and TRBJ1-5; 7 bases are a match to TRBD1. The V gene's germline CDR1 is LGHDT and CDR2 YNNKEL (reference sequence). V was pared by 1 base and J by 6 bases, with 3 bases of the junction left unmatched. This CDR3 is 14 amino acids long. The CDR3 sequence: CASSQAGGGQPQHF. As DNA, the CDR3 is TGTGCCAGCAGCCAAGCAGGGGGTGGTCAGCCCCAGCATTTT.

This clonotype occurred many times. The CDR3 nucleotides are TGTGCCAGCAGGCGAACAGGGGAGGACTATGGCTACACCTTC. Amino acid sequence: CASRRTGEDYGYTF. The rearrangement uses TRBV7-9 and TRBJ1-2; 7 nucleotides align to TRBD1. This CDR3 has 14 amino acids. The germline gives CDR1 SEHNR, CDR2 FQNEAQ (reference sequence). V lost 6 bases and J lost 3; bases outside the gene matches: 7.

This clonotype appeared many times. A much larger clone differs by one base, so this may be a read error. The CDR3 region is CSVSPGLQGAGELFF. The CDR3 region has the DNA TGCAGTGTTTCCCCGGGACTCCAGGGGGCCGGGGAGCTGTTTTTT. The V gene is TRBV20-1, the J gene TRBJ2-2; D may be TRBD1 (7 bases). V was trimmed by 7 bases and J by 6 bases, leaving 21 bases between them. The V gene's germline CDR1 is DFQATT and CDR2 SNEGSKA (reference sequence). The CDR3 sequence is 15 residues long.

The chain uses TRBV12-3 or TRBV12-4 and TRBJ2-7; 9 bases match TRBD2. The V segment lost 8 bases and the J segment 6 bases; nucleotides outside the gene matches: 8. The CDR3 totals 13 residues. CDR3 sequence reads: CASAGGGRLEQYF. For the CDR3, the DNA is TGTGCCAGCGCGGGGGGGGGGAGGCTCGAGCAGTACTTC.

This clonotype was counted many times. V gene TRBV20-1 combines with J gene TRBJ1-1, with 11 bases aligning to TRBD1. Unmatched junction bases numbered 4, after V lost 6 bases and J lost 4 bases. Germline V gene sequence: CDR1 DFQATT, CDR2 SNEGSKA (reference sequence). This CDR3 has 13 amino acids. CDR3 nucleotide sequence: TGCAGTGCCTCCGGGACAGGGGGCACTGAAGCTTTCTTT. It specifies CSASGTGGTEAFF.

The chain joins TRBV2 to TRBJ1-1, with D possibly being TRBD1 (6 bases). Trimming left V 6 bases short and J 1 base short, with 15 bases between. This CDR3 contains 15 residues. Germline-derived CDR1 and CDR2 are SNHLY and FYNNEI. In DNA, the CDR3 is TGTGCCAGCAGGGACCAGGGGACCACGAACACTGAAGCTTTCTTT. Its protein is CASRDQGTTNTEAFF.

This clonotype was observed many times. The rearrangement links TRBV6-5 to TRBJ1-5, with 8 bases aligning to TRBD1. Germline V gene sequence: CDR1 MNHEY, CDR2 SVGAGI. Trimming at V came to 10 bases and at J to 3 bases, leaving 5 bases not matched to a gene. The CDR3 runs 13 residues. The CDR3: CATQGQANQPQHF. CDR3 sequence (DNA): TGTGCCACCCAGGGACAGGCCAATCAGCCCCAGCATTTT.

The V gene is TRBV20-1, the J gene TRBJ1-4; weak D call: TRBD1 (6 bases). This CDR3 contains 13 residues. CDR1 is DFQATT, CDR2 SNEGSKA, per germline (reference sequence). The V gene lost 7 bases and the J gene lost 2 bases, with 11 bases spanning the gap. CDR3 in DNA: TGCAGTGTCAGGGGTGGGACTAATGAAAAACTGTTTTTT. Encoded protein: CSVRGGTNEKLFF.

The chain employs TRBV20-1 and TRBJ2-5; D is uncertain. CDR3 length equals 14 residues. Deletions cut 3 bases from V and 4 bases from J, with 15 bases between. Germline V gene sequence: CDR1 DFQATT, CDR2 SNEGSKA (reference sequence). The CDR3 bases are TGCAGTGCTAGGAGGCAGCTAGTCGGAGAGACCCAGTACTTC. Protein product: CSARRQLVGETQYF.

The chain links TRBV7-3 to TRBJ2-7; 9 bases line up with TRBD2. The trim removed 9 bases at V and 4 bases at J, leaving 4 bases unmatched. Germline CDR1 SGHTA, CDR2 FQGTGA. This CDR3 has 12 residues. The CDR3 nucleotides read TGTGCCAGTAGACTAGCGGTTTACGAGCAGTACTTC. Amino acids: CASRLAVYEQYF.

The V gene is TRBV7-9, the J gene TRBJ2-6; no reliable D call. The CDR3 length is 14 residues. Germline V lookup: CDR1 SEHNR, CDR2 FQNEAQ (reference sequence). The V gene lost 4 bases and the J gene lost 0 bases, with 4 bases spanning the gap. The CDR3 DNA follows: TGTGCCAGCAGCTCTAACTCTGGGGCCAACGTCCTGACTTTC. This translates into CASSSNSGANVLTF.

This clonotype has ten or more counts. This chain connects TRBV6-1 to TRBJ1-1; 9 bases map to TRBD1. This CDR3 has 16 residues. CDR1 is MNHNS and CDR2 is SASEGT in the germline V gene. The V and J ends lost 5 bases and 5 bases, in that order; junction bases with no gene match: 12. The CDR3 nucleotides read TGTGCCAGCAGTTTAAGACAGGGGGGGCTCGAGACTGAAGCTTTCTTT. This encodes CASSLRQGGLETEAFF.

On this clonotype: Since the CDR3 does not end with the conserved phenylalanine or tryptophan, this likely comes from a read error. V usage is TRBV19 and J usage is TRBJ1-6; 8 bases map to TRBD1. This CDR3 comprises 14 residues. V lost 7 bases, J lost 5 bases, and 4 bases stayed unmatched. Per germline, CDR1 LNHDA and CDR2 SQIVND (reference sequence). The CDR3: CASTPTGDNSPLHL. As DNA, the CDR3 is TGTGCCAGTACTCCGACAGGGGATAATTCACCCCTCCACCTT.

J is TRBJ2-7 and V is TRBV5-1; no definite D call. Trimming left V 4 bases short and J 0 bases short, with 14 bases between. Germline CDR1 is SGHRS and CDR2 is YFSETQ. The CDR3 contains 15 residues. The CDR3 sequence is CASSRAVESSYEQYF. The DNA of the CDR3 is TGCGCCAGCAGCCGAGCCGTGGAAAGCTCCTACGAGCAGTACTTC.

Note on this clonotype: The CDR3 ends on some other residue instead of the conserved phenylalanine or tryptophan, so this is likely a read error. The gene calls are TRBV10-3 and TRBJ2-7; D not resolved. This CDR3 is 12 amino acids long. The germline V gene encodes CDR1 ENHRY and CDR2 SYGVKD. V gave up 11 bases and J gave up 2 bases, with 13 bases separating them. This CDR3 is CAFGRSPYEQYS. The DNA of the CDR3 is TGTGCCTTTGGCCGTTCCCCCTACGAGCAGTACTCC.

The sample holds a few counts of this clonotype. The V gene is TRBV20-1, the J gene TRBJ2-5; D is possibly TRBD1 (5 bases). The germline V gene encodes CDR1 DFQATT and CDR2 SNEGSKA (reference sequence). The V gene lost 5 bases and the J gene lost 4 bases, with 14 bases spanning the gap. The CDR3 length is 13 residues. Here the CDR3 reads CSAPRVWGETQYF. The CDR3 DNA reads as TGCAGTGCTCCCAGGGTGTGGGGAGAGACCCAGTACTTC.

The V and J genes are TRBV20-1 and TRBJ1-3; D remains unclear. Germline V lookup: CDR1 DFQATT, CDR2 SNEGSKA (reference sequence). The germline V and J ends were trimmed by 5 bases and 4 bases, with 15 bases remaining between them. This CDR3 is built from 14 residues. CDR3 protein: CSADIASGGNTIYF. The CDR3 DNA reads TGCAGTGCTGACATAGCCTCGGGGGGAAACACCATATATTTT.

This chain connects TRBV20-1 to TRBJ1-2, with D possibly being TRBD1 (5 bases). Germline lookup yields CDR1 DFQATT and CDR2 SNEGSKA (reference sequence). The CDR3 is 13 residues long. The ends were cut back, 0 bases at V and 6 bases at J, with 11 bases in the middle. The CDR3 nucleotides read TGCAGTGCTAGAGATGGGGGGAGGGATGGCTACACCTTC. It codes for CSARDGGRDGYTF.

The chain is built from TRBV7-9 and TRBJ2-5, with a weak D call TRBD2 (5 bases). V lost 5 bases and J 5 bases, leaving 15 bases between the germline ends. This CDR3 region has 14 residues. Per the germline V gene, CDR1 is SEHNR and CDR2 is FQNEAQ (reference sequence). The CDR3 reads CASSPPRRSETQYF. CDR3 in DNA: TGTGCCAGCAGCCCCCCCCGGAGGTCGGAGACCCAGTACTTC.

This clonotype was seen ten or more times. The chain recombines TRBV20-1 with TRBJ2-7; tentatively, D is TRBD1 (6 bases). Per germline, CDR1 DFQATT and CDR2 SNEGSKA (reference sequence). CDR3 size: 12 residues. V was trimmed by 3 bases and J by 3 bases, leaving 9 bases between them. In nucleotides, the CDR3 is TGCAGTGCTAGGGGGGCGGTCTACGAGCAGTACTTC. Translation gives CSARGAVYEQYF.

The chain joins TRBV7-8 to TRBJ2-5; D not resolved. CDR1 SGHVS and CDR2 FQNEAQ come from the germline V gene. The V gene lost 3 bases and the J gene lost 9 bases, with 14 bases spanning the gap. This CDR3 comprises 13 residues. CDR3 nucleotides: TGTGCCAGCAGCTTTTCCCCCGCTCAGCCCCAGTACTTC. Amino acids: CASSFSPAQPQYF.

Comments on this clonotype: The conserved phenylalanine or tryptophan is not found at the CDR3 terminus, so this likely reflects a read error. This chain connects TRBV20-1 to TRBJ1-5; D gene unclear. Germline V gives CDR1 DFQATT, CDR2 SNEGSKA (reference sequence). The CDR3 runs to 15 residues. CDR3 coding DNA: TGCAGTGCTAGAGAGAGAGGATATAGCAATCAGCTCCAGCATCTT. Translating gives CSARERGYSNQLQHL.

A few counts support this clonotype. This chain connects TRBV9 to TRBJ2-7, with 12 bases that match TRBD1. Germline V lookup: CDR1 SGDLS, CDR2 YYNGEE. The CDR3 loop spans 14 amino acids. The junction had 6 bases not matched to a gene; V was cut back by 4 bases and J by 7 bases. The DNA of the CDR3 is TGTGCCAGCAGCCCCGGGACAGGGGGCAATGAGCAGTACTTC. Translation: CASSPGTGGNEQYF.

In regard to this clonotype: A read error may produce the germline difference seen at one junction end. The chain combines TRBV6-1 with TRBJ1-6; 7 bases are shared with TRBD1. The CDR3 loop spans 15 amino acids. Germline V gene lookup returns CDR1 MNHNS and CDR2 SASEGT. The CDR3 is CASTEPGQNNSPLHF. DNA for the CDR3: TGTGCCAGCACTGAACCGGGACAGAATAATTCACCCCTCCACTTT.

This clonotype showed up just once. The gene calls are TRBV2 and TRBJ2-2, with D tentatively TRBD1 or TRBD2 (5 bases each). CDR3 size: 13 residues. Trimming removed 8 bases at V and 0 bases at J, with 7 bases between. Germline CDR1 and CDR2: SNHLY and FYNNEI. The CDR3 loop is CASEGTNTGELFF. CDR3 nucleotide sequence: TGTGCCAGCGAGGGGACGAACACCGGGGAGCTGTTTTTT.